What follows are 21 T cell receptor beta chains derived from one specimen sequenced in a study of T-cell reconstitution after alpha-beta-depleted transplantation in children. Preparation of the TCRbeta library was carried out with unique molecular identifiers. MiXCR, applied by TCRdb to the PCR reads, yields one record per CDR3 protein. The sample consists of roughly 150,000 distinct CDR3 sequences, 11% of them appearing once. Sequences were derived from PBMCs, sampled before TCRalphabeta/CD19-depleted stem cell transplant. Receptors originate from a boy under 10 years old with acute myeloid leukemia, due to receive a stem cell transplant.

This clonotype was seen at least ten times. The chain couples TRBV5-5 to TRBJ1-1; D is unclear. Trimming removed 1 base at V and 5 bases at J, with 9 bases between. Germline lookup yields CDR1 SGHKS and CDR2 YYEKEE (reference sequence). The CDR3 is 13 amino acids. In DNA form, the CDR3 reads TGTGCCAGCAGCTTGAGTTCGGAAACTGAAGCTTTCTTT. It encodes CASSLSSETEAFF.

In its sample, this clonotype was seen many times. V gene TRBV6-5 combines with J gene TRBJ2-2; possibly TRBD1 for D (6 bases). Germline V CDR1 and CDR2: MNHEY, SVGAGI. The CDR3 has 17 amino acids. Between the trimmed V and J ends, which lost 4 bases and 7 bases, there was a span of 22 bases. As DNA, the CDR3 is TGTGCCAGCAGTTCGCTCCTTAGTACAGGGTTTATCGGGGAGCTGTTTTTT. This encodes CASSSLLSTGFIGELFF.

There are many counts of this clonotype. The chain employs TRBV4-1 and TRBJ2-2; 7 bases fit TRBD1. The CDR3 runs to 17 residues. With V trimmed by 0 bases and J by 6 bases, 10 bases remained unmatched. The V gene's germline CDR1 is MGHRA and CDR2 YSYEKL. This CDR3 reads CASSQDPGQRGPGELFF. Here the CDR3 DNA reads TGCGCCAGCAGCCAAGATCCGGGACAGCGAGGTCCCGGGGAGCTGTTTTTT.

V and J are TRBV20-1 and TRBJ1-1; unclear D gene. This CDR3 region has 14 residues. The ends were cut back, 1 base at V and 4 bases at J, with 13 bases in the middle. The germline V gene has CDR1 DFQATT and CDR2 SNEGSKA (reference sequence). CDR3 residues: CSARATTVFTEAFF. The CDR3 bases are TGCAGTGCTAGAGCCACTACGGTGTTCACTGAAGCTTTCTTT.

In this sample, this clonotype turned up many times. This chain connects TRBV7-9 to TRBJ1-1; D is perhaps TRBD1 (5 bases). The CDR3 spans 16 residues. The V end lost 5 bases, the J end lost 0 bases, and 16 bases lay between the germline ends. Germline V gene data show CDR1 as SEHNR and CDR2 as FQNEAQ (reference sequence). In nucleotides, the CDR3 is TGTGCCAGCAGCCGTTACCCGAGGGGCCTGAACACTGAAGCTTTCTTT. It codes for CASSRYPRGLNTEAFF.

This clonotype was seen at least ten times. The chain recombines TRBV28 with TRBJ2-1, with unresolved D. V was clipped by 4 bases and J by 9 bases, with 19 bases between them. Germline lookup yields CDR1 MDHEN and CDR2 SYDVKM. The CDR3 extends over 15 amino acids. The CDR3 is CASSSTSLGIGEQFF. The CDR3 coding sequence is TGTGCCAGCAGTTCGACCAGCTTAGGAATAGGTGAGCAGTTCTTC.

This clonotype has at least ten counts. The CDR3 loop reads CSVGPMRLAIADTQYF. As DNA, the CDR3 is TGCAGCGTTGGCCCAATGAGACTAGCGATCGCAGATACGCAGTATTTT. The chain carries TRBV29-1 and TRBJ2-3, with 8 bases aligning to TRBD2. Germline assignment: CDR1 SQVTM and CDR2 ANQGSEA. The CDR3 contains 16 residues. Trimming cost V 4 bases and J 4 bases; bases outside gene matches: 13.

A remark on this clonotype: A junction boundary mismatches the germline segment, possibly from a read error. The chain uses TRBV2 and TRBJ2-2; 10 nucleotides match TRBD2. This CDR3 region has 15 residues. Germline CDR1 is SNHLY and CDR2 is FYNNEI. The CDR3 spells CASREAGGPGGELFF. DNA of the CDR3: TGTGCCAGCAGGGAAGCGGGGGGGCCCGGCGGGGAGCTGTTTTTT. The whole variable domain, filled in from reference TRBV2 and TRBJ2-2, reads EPEVTQTPSHQVTQMGQEVILRCVPISNHLYFYWYRQILGQKVEFLVSFYNNEISEKSEIFDDQFSVERPDGSNFTLKIRSTKLEDSAMYFCASREAGGPGGELFFGEGSRLTVL.

This clonotype occurred many times. J is TRBJ1-4 and V is TRBV28; TRBD1 matches at 7 bases. Losses at the gene ends were 5 bases for V and 13 bases for J; bases not matched to a gene: 7. Germline V gene data show CDR1 as MDHEN and CDR2 as SYDVKM. This CDR3 contains 12 residues. In DNA, the CDR3 is TGTGCCAGCAGTACAAGCCCAGGGGGACTGTTTTTT. As protein: CASSTSPGGLFF.

This clonotype has a count of ten or more. DNA of the CDR3: TGTGCCAGCAGCGTGGGACTAGCGGGAGATCGCGAGCAGTTCTTC. Translation: CASSVGLAGDREQFF. The chain has TRBV9 and TRBJ2-1, with 14 bases matching TRBD2. CDR1 and CDR2 (germline): SGDLS, YYNGEE. J was trimmed by 10 bases and V by 2 bases; bases with no gene match: 5. The CDR3 is 15 amino acids.

This clonotype was counted at least ten times. This chain links TRBV20-1 with TRBJ1-5; perhaps TRBD1 as D (6 bases). Germline CDR1 DFQATT, CDR2 SNEGSKA (reference sequence). The CDR3 is 17 residues long. V was trimmed by 4 bases and J by 4 bases, leaving 23 bases between them. CDR3 protein: CSANDGGAGALNQPQHF. The CDR3 bases are TGCAGTGCTAATGATGGGGGGGCAGGGGCCCTTAATCAGCCCCAGCATTTT.

This clonotype was detected many times. V gene TRBV15 combines with J gene TRBJ2-3; tentative D call: TRBD1 (5 bases). CDR1 LNHNV and CDR2 YYDKDF come from the germline V gene (reference sequence). The CDR3 runs to 13 residues. The V gene lost 5 bases and the J gene lost 4 bases, with 10 bases spanning the gap. This CDR3 reads CATSDLTADTQYF. The CDR3, as DNA: TGTGCCACCAGCGACCTGACAGCAGATACGCAGTATTTT.

This clonotype occurred many times. V usage is TRBV7-6 and J usage is TRBJ2-2, with TRBD2 identical over 10 bases. Trimming cost V 1 base and J 7 bases; bases outside gene matches: 3. The CDR3 covers 15 residues. Germline lookup yields CDR1 SGHVS and CDR2 FNYEAQ. CDR3 protein: CASSLGLAGGGELFF. The CDR3 region has the DNA TGTGCCAGCAGCTTAGGGTTAGCGGGAGGCGGGGAGCTGTTTTTT. Full variable domain (outside the CDR3, taken from reference TRBV7-6 and TRBJ2-2): GAGVSQSPRYKVTKRGQDVALRCDPISGHVSLYWYRQALGQGPEFLTYFNYEAQQDKSGLPNDRFSAERPEGSISTLTIQRTEQRDSAMYRCASSLGLAGGGELFFGEGSRLTVL.

At least ten counts were recorded for this clonotype. The chain uses TRBV3-1 and TRBJ2-1; 14 bases map to TRBD2. Losses at the gene ends were 2 bases for V and 9 bases for J; bases not matched to a gene: 6. Germline CDR1 is LGHDT and CDR2 is YNNKEL (reference sequence). The CDR3 runs 16 residues. CDR3 in DNA: TGTGCCAGCAGCCAAAGGACTAGCGGGGGGCGGGGTGAGCAGTTCTTC. This translates into CASSQRTSGGRGEQFF.

At least ten counts were recorded for this clonotype. The chain links TRBV7-3 to TRBJ2-5; 8 nucleotides agree with TRBD1. V trimming: 4 bases; J trimming: 2 bases; junction bases outside the gene matches: 0. The germline V gene encodes CDR1 SGHTA and CDR2 FQGTGA. The CDR3 consists of 13 residues. The CDR3 bases are TGTGCCAGCAGCTGGGACAGGCAAGAGACCCAGTACTTC. This encodes CASSWDRQETQYF.

This clonotype was seen many times. This chain links TRBV5-1 with TRBJ1-2, with D maybe TRBD1 (6 bases). This CDR3 region has 12 residues. Germline values: CDR1 SGHRS, CDR2 YFSETQ. With 4 bases removed from V and 6 bases from J, the gap between germline ends came to 10 bases. CDR3 nucleotide sequence: TGCGCCAGCAGCAGTAGGGGGGATGGCTACACCTTC. The encoded protein is CASSSRGDGYTF.

This chain uses TRBV29-1 with TRBJ2-1, with 7 bases lining up with TRBD2. The germline V gene has CDR1 SQVTM and CDR2 ANQGSEA. Trimming cost V 8 bases and J 2 bases; bases outside gene matches: 9. The CDR3 length is 14 residues. The CDR3 loop reads CSLGGVGTYNEQFF. CDR3 bases: TGCAGCCTTGGGGGGGTGGGAACCTACAATGAGCAGTTCTTC.

This clonotype was picked up many times. This CDR3 is CSATVLAGKETQYF. CDR3 nucleotide sequence: TGCAGTGCTACCGTACTAGCGGGGAAAGAGACCCAGTACTTC. The chain employs TRBV20-1 and TRBJ2-5; 10 bases agree with TRBD2. After removal of 4 bases from V and 3 bases from J, the junction contained 5 bases not matched to a gene. The germline gives CDR1 DFQATT, CDR2 SNEGSKA (reference sequence). This CDR3 region has 14 residues.

The table lists this clonotype with many counts. The CDR3 DNA sequence: TGTGCCACCAGTGATTTGCGCACTAGCGGGAACAATGAGCAGTTCTTC. Translated, it gives CATSDLRTSGNNEQFF. The chain is built from TRBV24-1 and TRBJ2-1, with 10 bases identical to TRBD2. The CDR3 is made up of 16 amino acids. Germline V gives CDR1 KGHDR, CDR2 SFDVKD. The V and J ends lost 0 bases and 5 bases, in that order; junction bases with no gene match: 3.

The sample holds many counts of this clonotype. This chain uses TRBV12-3 or TRBV12-4 with TRBJ1-2; D remains ambiguous. The CDR3 extends over 14 amino acids. Trimming left V 7 bases short and J 0 bases short, with 12 bases between. Here the CDR3 reads CASTLELANYGYTF. The CDR3 DNA follows: TGTGCCAGCACCTTAGAGTTAGCTAACTATGGCTACACCTTC.

This clonotype was recorded at least ten times. In DNA, the CDR3 is TGTGCCAGCAGCTTAGCCCCCTCGGACAACTACGAGCAGTACTTC. The encoded protein is CASSLAPSDNYEQYF. The rearrangement joins TRBV7-2 to TRBJ2-7; D is possibly TRBD1 (5 bases). Trimming removed 0 bases at V and 3 bases at J, with 12 bases between. The CDR3 spans 15 residues. Germline lookup yields CDR1 SGHTA and CDR2 FQGNSA.